What follows are 10 T cell receptor beta chains derived from one specimen sequenced in a study of T-cell reconstitution after alpha-beta-depleted transplantation in children. Construction of the TCRbeta library involved unique molecular identifiers. In TCRdb, the PCR reads were re-called with MiXCR into one record per CDR3 protein. The sample has about 1,000,000 distinct CDR3 sequences; about 29% are singletons. This sample comprised PBMCs, mostly from graft donor cells, obtained 360 days after TCRalphabeta/CD19-depleted stem cell transplant. The receptors were sampled from a boy in the first two years of life who had a stem cell transplant for SCID, so the T cells may come from the graft donor.

CDR3 bases: TGTGCCAGCAGCCCCGGGGGGCGTTTTCATTCACCCCTCCACTTT. This codes for CASSPGGRFHSPLHF. This sequence joins TRBV5-6 and TRBJ1-6, with D perhaps TRBD1 (6 bases). From germline, CDR1 is SGHDT and CDR2 YYEEEE. Trimming cost V 4 bases and J 8 bases, with 16 bases left between them. The CDR3 totals 15 residues.

The chain joins TRBV7-9 to TRBJ2-2; 8 bases map to TRBD1. The junction had 5 bases not matched to a gene; V was cut back by 3 bases and J by 5 bases. The CDR3 has 15 amino acids. Germline lookup yields CDR1 SEHNR and CDR2 FQNEAQ (reference sequence). The CDR3 region is CASSLDRAKTGELFF. DNA of the CDR3: TGTGCCAGCAGCTTGGACAGGGCAAAGACCGGGGAGCTGTTTTTT.

This clonotype was recorded only once. This sequence joins TRBV4-1 and TRBJ1-2; D is possibly TRBD1 (5 bases). The CDR3 is 13 residues long. Trimming stripped 3 bases from V and 5 bases from J, with 10 bases between. Germline V gene sequence: CDR1 MGHRA, CDR2 YSYEKL. DNA of the CDR3: TGCGCCAGCAGCCAGGGGGTGGAGTATGGCTACACCTTC. Translated: CASSQGVEYGYTF.

As regards this clonotype: The junction departs from germline at one end; a sequencing error may be responsible. J is TRBJ1-1 and V is TRBV4-1; 8 bases are shared with TRBD1. Germline values: CDR1 MGHRA, CDR2 YSYEKL. This CDR3 has 15 residues. CDR3 loop: CASSPGQGPNTEAFF. CDR3 nucleotide sequence: TGTGCCAGCAGCCCCGGACAGGGCCCGAACACTGAAGCTTTCTTT.

This clonotype was observed at least ten times. V usage is TRBV7-6 and J usage is TRBJ2-2, with TRBD2 identical over 7 bases. The CDR3 has 15 residues. Per germline, CDR1 SGHVS and CDR2 FNYEAQ. The V segment lost 1 base and the J segment 4 bases; nucleotides outside the gene matches: 3. This chain's CDR3 is CASSLGGGSTGELFF. For the CDR3, the DNA is TGTGCCAGCAGCTTAGGAGGCGGGAGCACCGGGGAGCTGTTTTTT.

The CDR3 is CASSPPGGTGDFYSNQPQHF. DNA of the CDR3: TGTGCCAGCAGTCCTCCAGGGGGGACAGGGGATTTCTATAGCAATCAGCCCCAGCATTTT. The chain couples TRBV12-3 or TRBV12-4 to TRBJ1-5; 10 bases align to TRBD1. V lost 5 bases, J lost 0 bases, and 16 bases stayed unmatched. This CDR3 region has 20 residues.

This chain uses TRBV20-1 with TRBJ2-7; D is perhaps TRBD1 or TRBD2 (7 bases each). Germline CDR1 reads DFQATT; CDR2 reads SNEGSKA (reference sequence). The V end was cut by 1 base, the J end by 2 bases, with 15 bases between. The CDR3 covers 15 residues. CDR3 DNA sequence: TGCAGTGCTAGAGGCCCAGGGGGGGCTACCTACGAGCAGTACTTC. This gives the protein CSARGPGGATYEQYF.

This clonotype turned up a few times. The gene calls are TRBV7-2 and TRBJ2-3; 7 bases map to TRBD2. The CDR3 is 16 residues long. Germline V gene lookup returns CDR1 SGHTA and CDR2 FQGNSA. Losses at the gene ends were 5 bases for V and 0 bases for J; bases not matched to a gene: 8. The CDR3 reads CASSPRVGGSTDTQYF. The CDR3, as DNA: TGTGCCAGCAGCCCTAGGGTCGGGGGGAGCACAGATACGCAGTATTTT.

This clonotype showed up just a few times. This rearrangement joins TRBV9 to TRBJ2-1; TRBD2 matches 11 bases. Germline V gene sequence: CDR1 SGDLS, CDR2 YYNGEE. The V gene end was trimmed by 0 bases and the J gene end by 10 bases; junction bases not matched to a gene: 6. The CDR3 runs to 15 residues. The CDR3 coding sequence is TGTGCCAGCAGCGTAGCTGTGACTAGCGGGGTCGAGCAGTTCTTC. As protein: CASSVAVTSGVEQFF.

This clonotype was seen at least ten times. The chain recombines TRBV5-1 with TRBJ2-7; 8 nucleotides line up with TRBD1. The CDR3 spans 14 residues. Germline V lookup: CDR1 SGHRS, CDR2 YFSETQ. J was trimmed by 2 bases and V by 3 bases; bases with no gene match: 4. In DNA, the CDR3 is TGCGCCAGCAGCTGGGACAGGATAGCCTACGAGCAGTACTTC. It is translated as CASSWDRIAYEQYF.